This TCR beta chain came from a study of T cell responses to AZD1222 COVID-19 vaccine. Study observations and caveats: Two AZD1222 doses significantly raised spike-specific TCR breadth and depth over controls. Close to half of spike-specific TCRs reportedly recognize unmutated variant regions.

Clones were read by immunoSEQ multiplex PCR, and TCRdb kept only the in-frame ones, dropping some. The data show fewer than 100,000 clones, approximately 88% seen once. It was second doses at about 4 or about 12 weeks that were pooled. A word on this clone: What it recognizes is unknown.

Germline V gene lookup returns CDR1 LNHNV and CDR2 YYDKDF (reference sequence). The V and J ends lost 1 base and 8 bases, in that order; junction bases with no gene match: 7. The CDR3 contains 15 residues. The gene calls are TRBV15 and TRBJ2-2, with TRBD2 identical over 7 bases. The source of this sequence is an adult who received the AZD1222 COVID-19 vaccine. Sequences were derived from peripheral blood, sampled 28 days after the second AZD1222 dose. The CDR3 region has the DNA TGTGCCACCAGCAGAGGTGGGAGGGGCCGAGGGGAGCTGTTTTTT. It translates to CATSRGGRGRGELFF.